The clone carrying this T cell receptor (beta chain) was seen a handful of times. Its antigen remains unknown. The CDR3 sequence is 14 residues long. Germline lookup yields CDR1 LGHDT and CDR2 YNNKEL (reference sequence). The V and J ends lost 3 bases and 5 bases respectively, with 13 bases between them. This sample is part of a study of T-cell memory formation after mild COVID-19. Study-wide background: Largely donor-specific sequence clusters came from a couple of donors.

Employing constant-segment primers, 5'RACE generated TCR alpha and TCR beta cDNA libraries bearing sample barcodes and UMIs. TCRdb re-derived calls from the 5' RACE reads in MiXCR, one entry per CDR3 protein. Of 350,000 to 400,000 distinct CDR3 sequences listed, 14% are singletons. Study results and caveats: Shrinking CD4+ clones were chiefly CM and EM; CD8+ ones were chiefly EMRA. Clones contracting day 15 to 85 were balanced CD4/CD8; later expanders leaned CD4+.

This TCR came from a man aged 18 to 35 who had mild COVID-19 (a few samples of this study predate the infection). Cell type and time point are not known. The gene calls are TRBV3-1 and TRBJ1-1; D gene uncertain. The source material was PBMCs or a T cell subset sorted from them (not recorded which). CDR3 nucleotides: TGTGCCAGCAGCCATTTTTTAGCTGGGACTGAAGCTTTCTTT. Translated: CASSHFLAGTEAFF.